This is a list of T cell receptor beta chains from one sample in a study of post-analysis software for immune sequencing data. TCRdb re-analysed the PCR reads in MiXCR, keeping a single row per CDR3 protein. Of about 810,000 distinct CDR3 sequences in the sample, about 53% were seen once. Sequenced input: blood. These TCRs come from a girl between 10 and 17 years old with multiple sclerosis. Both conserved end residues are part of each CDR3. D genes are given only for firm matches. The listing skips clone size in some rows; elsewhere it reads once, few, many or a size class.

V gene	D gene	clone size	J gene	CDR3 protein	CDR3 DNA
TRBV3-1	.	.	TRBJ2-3	CASSQGGSRVAVQDTQYF	TGTGCCAGCAGCCAAGGCGGGTCTAGAGTGGCGGTTCAGGATACGCAGTATTTT
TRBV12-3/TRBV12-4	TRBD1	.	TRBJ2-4	CASSPPGQDLGEQYF	TGTGCCAGCAGTCCCCCGGGACAGGACCTTGGGGAGCAGTACTTC
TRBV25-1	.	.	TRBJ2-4	CASSAPGSGDIQYF	TGTGCCAGCAGTGCGCCGGGGAGTGGGGACATTCAGTACTTC
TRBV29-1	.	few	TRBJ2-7	CSVEDKGSYEQYF	TGCAGCGTTGAAGATAAGGGTTCCTACGAGCAGTACTTC
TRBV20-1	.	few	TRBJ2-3	CSASPRRSGTITDTQYF	TGCAGTGCTAGCCCCCGGAGAAGCGGTACTATCACAGATACGCAGTATTTT
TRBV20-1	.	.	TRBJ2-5	CSASVPPQETQYF	TGCAGTGCTAGTGTACCACCCCAAGAGACCCAGTACTTC
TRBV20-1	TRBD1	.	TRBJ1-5	CSARSAGQGGWSNQPQHF	TGCAGTGCTAGGTCCGCGGGACAGGGTGGTTGGAGCAATCAGCCCCAGCATTTT
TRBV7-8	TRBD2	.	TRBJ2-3	CASSSRRLAGSSTDTQYF	TGTGCCAGCAGCTCGAGAAGACTAGCGGGGAGCTCCACAGATACGCAGTATTTT
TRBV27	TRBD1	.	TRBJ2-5	CASSPIPRQGQETQYF	TGTGCCAGCAGTCCTATACCGAGACAGGGCCAAGAGACCCAGTACTTC
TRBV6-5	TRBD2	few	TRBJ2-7	CASSSRENGRAYEQYF	TGTGCCAGCAGTTCCCGCGAGAACGGGAGGGCCTACGAGCAGTACTTC
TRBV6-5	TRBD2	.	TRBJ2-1	CASSPTSGSDEQFF	TGTGCCAGCAGCCCCACTAGCGGGAGTGATGAGCAGTTCTTC
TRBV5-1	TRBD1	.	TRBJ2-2	CASSPDRDDTGELFF	TGCGCCAGCAGCCCGGACAGGGACGACACCGGGGAGCTGTTTTTT
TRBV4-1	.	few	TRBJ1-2	CASSSIWGLEVGYTF	TGCGCCAGCAGCAGTATCTGGGGGCTGGAAGTTGGCTACACCTTC
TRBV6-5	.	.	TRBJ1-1	CASSYSVMGHLNTEAFF	TGTGCCAGCAGTTACTCGGTTATGGGACATTTAAACACTGAAGCTTTCTTT
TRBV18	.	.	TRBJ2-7	CASSPPKVSNEQYF	TGTGCCAGCTCACCACCAAAGGTGTCAAACGAGCAGTACTTC
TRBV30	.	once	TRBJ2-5	CAWSKGYQETQYF	TGTGCCTGGAGTAAAGGTTATCAAGAGACCCAGTACTTC
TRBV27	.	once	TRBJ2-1	CASSLSGVRGTQFF	TGTGCCAGCAGTTTATCGGGGGTGAGAGGGACGCAGTTCTTC
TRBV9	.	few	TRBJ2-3	CASSVGLVATDTQYF	TGTGCCAGCAGCGTTGGACTCGTAGCCACAGATACGCAGTATTTT
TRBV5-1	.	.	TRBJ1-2	CASSLGRRDGYTF	TGCGCCAGCAGCTTGGGACGGAGAGATGGCTACACCTTC
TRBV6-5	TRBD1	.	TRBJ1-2	CASRQTGKVVTGYTF	TGTGCCAGCAGACAGACAGGGAAGGTGGTAACTGGCTACACCTTC
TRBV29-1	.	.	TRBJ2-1	CSVGSSHNEQFF	TGCAGCGTTGGGAGTAGCCACAATGAGCAGTTCTTC
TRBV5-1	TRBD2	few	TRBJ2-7	CASSRGLAPSSYEQYF	TGCGCCAGCAGCAGGGGACTAGCGCCCAGCTCCTACGAGCAGTACTTC
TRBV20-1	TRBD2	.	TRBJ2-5	CSAVPLAGSQGQYF	TGCAGTGCCGTCCCTCTAGCGGGATCCCAAGGCCAGTACTTC